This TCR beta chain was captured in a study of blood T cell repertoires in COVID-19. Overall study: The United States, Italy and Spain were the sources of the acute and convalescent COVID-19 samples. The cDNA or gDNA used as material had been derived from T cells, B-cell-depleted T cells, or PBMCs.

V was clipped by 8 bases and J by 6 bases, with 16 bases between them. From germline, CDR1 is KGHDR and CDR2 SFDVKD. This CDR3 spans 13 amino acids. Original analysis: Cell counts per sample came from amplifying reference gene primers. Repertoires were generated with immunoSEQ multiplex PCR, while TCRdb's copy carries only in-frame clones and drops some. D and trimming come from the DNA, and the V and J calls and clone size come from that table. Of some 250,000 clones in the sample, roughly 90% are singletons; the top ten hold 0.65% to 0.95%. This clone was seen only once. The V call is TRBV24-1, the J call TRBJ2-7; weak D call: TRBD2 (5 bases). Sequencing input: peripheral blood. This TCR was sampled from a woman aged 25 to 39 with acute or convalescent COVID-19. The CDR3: CATTPRGLGEQYF. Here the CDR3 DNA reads TGTGCCACCACTCCTCGGGGATTAGGCGAGCAGTACTTC.